Listed below are T cell receptor beta chains from one sample, sequenced in a study of blood T cell repertoires in COVID-19. TCRdb's copy holds only in-frame clones and misses some; the assay was immunoSEQ multiplex PCR. This sample has about 370,000 clones, with around 92% found just once. Source material: PBMCs or T cells enriched from blood (not recorded which). These receptors were taken from a woman aged 25 to 45 who had recovered from COVID-19. The CDR3 runs from the conserved cysteine through the conserved F or W. A D gene is named only where the DNA matches it firmly. Rows give clone size only sometimes, using once, few, many, or a class for an expanded clone.

cdr3_nt cdr3_aa j_call d_call clone_size v_call
TGTGCCAGCATCATAAGCCGGGACTACGATTACTACGAGCAGTACTTC CASIISRDYDYYEQYF TRBJ2-7 NA NA TRBV21-1
TGTGCCAGCAGCTCCACCGGGAGCTATTCACCCCTCCACTTT CASSSTGSYSPLHF TRBJ1-6 NA NA TRBV5-4
TGTGCCACCAGTGATCGGCGGGATCAGCCCCAGCATTTT CATSDRRDQPQHF TRBJ1-5 NA once TRBV24-1
TGTGCCAGCAGCCCCGGGACAGATAACGGAAAACTGTTTTTT CASSPGTDNGKLFF TRBJ1-4 TRBD1 NA TRBV3-1/TRBV3-2
TGTGCCAGCTCACCAGAGGCGACCCAGTACTTC CASSPEATQYF TRBJ2-5 NA NA TRBV18
TGTGCCAGCAGTGAAGGACAGGGGGCCGGCTATGGCTACACCTTC CASSEGQGAGYGYTF TRBJ1-2 TRBD1 NA TRBV6-1
TGTGCCAGCAGCCAAGGCGGACTAGCGGGAGCAATGCAGTACTTC CASSQGGLAGAMQYF TRBJ2-7 TRBD2 many TRBV3-1/TRBV3-2
TGTGCCAGCAGCCCTCAGGGGTGGAACACCGGGGAGCTGTTTTTT CASSPQGWNTGELFF TRBJ2-2 NA NA TRBV25-1
TGTGCCAGCAGTTTAGGGACATCGGTACGGTATGGCTACACCTTC CASSLGTSVRYGYTF TRBJ1-2 NA NA TRBV27
TGTGCCAGCAGCCAAAGGCCCGGGACTAGCGGGAGACCCGGGGAGCTGTTTTTT CASSQRPGTSGRPGELFF TRBJ2-2 TRBD2 once TRBV3-1/TRBV3-2
TGTGCTAGTGGTTTGGTATTCAGCGGGGATTACAATGAGCAGTTCTTC CASGLVFSGDYNEQFF TRBJ2-1 TRBD2 NA TRBV12-5
TGTGCCAGCAGTGACTTTAGGGCGGGAGAAGGCTACGAGCAGTACTTC CASSDFRAGEGYEQYF TRBJ2-7 TRBD2 once TRBV25-1
TGTGCCAGCAGCGTAGCTGCGGGGAGAGATGAAAAACTGTTTTTT CASSVAAGRDEKLFF TRBJ1-4 NA NA TRBV9
TGTGCCAGCAGTCCTCGGGACAGGCTTGAAGCTTTCTTT CASSPRDRLEAFF TRBJ1-1 TRBD1 many TRBV27
TGTGCCAGCAGCGTAGGGACAGGGTTTTATAAAGGGAAAAATGAGCAGTTCTTC CASSVGTGFYKGKNEQFF TRBJ2-1 TRBD1 NA TRBV9
TGTGCCAGCTCACCTGCCACCCTTAGTAGCACAGATACGCAGTATTTT CASSPATLSSTDTQYF TRBJ2-3 NA NA TRBV18
TGTGCCAGTACCATTGGTTCGGACAGGGGTAAGGAAGCTTTCTTT CASTIGSDRGKEAFF TRBJ1-1 TRBD1 NA TRBV19
TGTGCCTGGAGCCGGGGGTACGGGAATCAGCCCCAGCATTTT CAWSRGYGNQPQHF TRBJ1-5 NA NA TRBV30
TGTGCTAGTGGTTTGACAGAATGGGGAGTAGCTTTCTTT CASGLTEWGVAFF TRBJ1-1 NA NA TRBV12-5
TGTGCCAGCAGCTCCCGACAGGGGATGGATGGCTACACCTTC CASSSRQGMDGYTF TRBJ1-2 TRBD1 NA TRBV5-4
TGTGCCAGCAGCTTACGGGAGCGACTAGGACAGGGTGGGGGCTATGGCTACACCTTC CASSLRERLGQGGGYGYTF TRBJ1-2 TRBD1 NA TRBV7-9
TGCGCCAGCAGCCTCAGGTTGGACACCCTCATCAGCTATGGCTACACCTTC CASSLRLDTLISYGYTF TRBJ1-2 NA NA TRBV4-1
TGTGCCAGCAGCCCCGGGAGGGGATACAATGAGCAGTTCTTC CASSPGRGYNEQFF TRBJ2-1 TRBD2 NA TRBV5-6
TGTGCCAGCAGCCCCGGGGTGGGGTATGGCTACACCTTC CASSPGVGYGYTF TRBJ1-2 NA NA TRBV6-2/TRBV6-3
TGTGCCAGCAGTCCCGACTTTAGCTCCTACAATGAGCAGTTCTTC CASSPDFSSYNEQFF TRBJ2-1 NA NA TRBV6-5
TGTGCCAGCAGTGAGCCGGGACAGGGGACAGGCGAGTCCTACGAGCAGTACTTC CASSEPGQGTGESYEQYF TRBJ2-7 TRBD1 NA TRBV2
TGTGCCAGCAGCTTAGCACGGCTAGCGGGAGGTACTGCCTACGAGCAGTACTTC CASSLARLAGGTAYEQYF TRBJ2-7 TRBD2 NA TRBV7-2
TGTGCCAGCAGTGTAAGACTAGCGGGAGCAAACAATGAGCAGTTCTTC CASSVRLAGANNEQFF TRBJ2-1 TRBD2 NA TRBV27
TGCGCCAGCAGCTCTTCTGTGGGAAACACCATATATTTT CASSSSVGNTIYF TRBJ1-3 NA NA TRBV5-1
TGTGCCAGCAGCCGCACTTTTGGAAGCCCTAGCTCCTACAATGAGCAGTTCTTC CASSRTFGSPSSYNEQFF TRBJ2-1 NA NA TRBV3-1/TRBV3-2
TGTGCCAGCAGCTTAGATAGCGGGAGCACAGATACGCAGTATTTT CASSLDSGSTDTQYF TRBJ2-3 TRBD2 NA TRBV11-2
TGTGCCAGCAGCCCCAGTGGTACCGGGGAGCTGTTTTTT CASSPSGTGELFF TRBJ2-2 NA NA TRBV9
TGTGCCAGCAGCTTAAGGGCAGGGTCGGTTTCCTATAATTCACCCCTCCACTTT CASSLRAGSVSYNSPLHF TRBJ1-6 NA NA TRBV7-2
TGTGCCAGCAGCTTGGTTGGACAGGGAACCTACGAGCAGTACTTC CASSLVGQGTYEQYF TRBJ2-7 TRBD1 NA TRBV5-6
TGTGCCAGCAGTGAAGAGGGGGCAGGTTCCTACGAGCAGTACTTC CASSEEGAGSYEQYF TRBJ2-7 TRBD1 NA TRBV6-1
TGTGCCAGCAGCTTAGGTTATGTAACGAGGGAGTCTAACTATGGCTACACCTTC CASSLGYVTRESNYGYTF TRBJ1-2 NA once TRBV7-8
TGTGCCAGACGGACTAGCGGGGAGGATACGCAGTATTTT CARRTSGEDTQYF TRBJ2-3 TRBD2 NA TRBV2
TGTGCCAGCAGTCCGGGACTACCGAGGAATACGCAGTATTTT CASSPGLPRNTQYF TRBJ2-3 TRBD2 NA TRBV6-5
TGTGCCAGTAGTATATCAGGGGGGTTCGGTGAAGCTTTCTTT CASSISGGFGEAFF TRBJ1-1 TRBD1 once TRBV19
TGTGCCAGCAGGCCCCCCAGGGTTGGGGAGACCCAGTACTTC CASRPPRVGETQYF TRBJ2-5 NA NA TRBV6-5
TGTGCCAGTAGTGCCGGGACAGGGAGCACAGATACGCAGTATTTT CASSAGTGSTDTQYF TRBJ2-3 TRBD1 NA TRBV19
TGTGCCAGCAGACCTGACATCACAGATACGCAGTATTTT CASRPDITDTQYF TRBJ2-3 NA once TRBV12-3/TRBV12-4
TGTGCCAGCTCACCCATTACAGGGTTTGGCTACACCTTC CASSPITGFGYTF TRBJ1-2 NA NA TRBV28
TGTGCCTGGAGTCCAAGGATTGACAGGGGAGGAGAAGCTTTCTTT CAWSPRIDRGGEAFF TRBJ1-1 TRBD1 once TRBV30
TGTGCCAGCAGACCCGGGACAGGGGTCGAGCAGTACTTC CASRPGTGVEQYF TRBJ2-7 TRBD1 NA TRBV12-3/TRBV12-4
TGTGCCAGCAACTCCCCAGCGGATACCTACGAGCAGTACTTC CASNSPADTYEQYF TRBJ2-7 NA NA TRBV2
TGTGCCAGTAGAAACCGGACGGGGGGCACTGGAAACACCATATATTTT CASRNRTGGTGNTIYF TRBJ1-3 NA NA TRBV19